The present T cell receptor beta chain was sequenced within a study of graft-versus-host responses after intestinal transplantation (dated by TCRdb to the early 2020s). In the study overall: The transplants that recipients got were multivisceral, liver-intestinal, or isolated intestinal. All recipients received anti-thymocyte globulin induction followed by maintenance tacrolimus and steroids for around three years. Graft-versus-host and host-versus-graft alloreactive T cell clones were tracked in the graft, circulation and bone marrow after intestinal transplantation using bulk TCR-beta CDR3 sequencing. Alloreactive clones were identified by sequencing pre-transplant mixed lymphocyte reaction products and comparing these products with unstimulated pre-transplant donor and recipient T cells. A cohort of 20 to 25 intestinal transplant recipients, including one retransplant, was enrolled, and a few patients lacking pretransplant specimens were excluded. Donor T cell macrochimerism was defined as a peak of at least 4% donor T cells among recipient peripheral blood mononuclear cells. Rather than going through the commercial service, samples from three later patients were sequenced in-house on an Illumina MiSeq and processed with MiXCR. Overall results and qualifications from the work: Conclusions were limited by the relatively low number and heterogeneity of intestinal transplant patients. GvH clones were detected in recipient bone marrow, and some appeared earlier in ileal mucosa or blood, consistent with an intestinal mucosal origin. High GvH to HvG T cell clonal ratios were observed in the allografts of patients with donor T cell macrochimerism. Early after transplant, peak levels of circulating GvH clones were found to be associated with declines in HvG clones.

Comments on this clone: Its antigen is currently not known. Qualities for individual bases were not recorded, and no much larger clone is one base off.

In light of the paper, this sample's time point label describes: cells obtained before transplantation from donor or recipient. CD3+CD4+ and CD3+CD8+ populations were FACS-sorted from unstimulated pre-transplant donor and recipient cells taken from spleen or lymph nodes. Receptor amplification or capture employed the immunoSEQ multiplex PCR assay. For most patients, genomic DNA was isolated with the Qiagen DNeasy Blood and Tissue Kit and sent frozen to Adaptive Biotechnologies for TCR sequencing. For most patients, high-throughput TCR-beta CDR3 sequencing of genomic DNA was performed by Adaptive Biotechnologies. The source study handled its data this way. TCR sequencing data for around 20 patients were retrieved from Adaptive's ImmunoSEQ software; a few other patients were processed with MiXCR and VDJtools. To correct CD4 versus CD8 sorting errors, any sequence found in both subsets at a frequency ratio below 5:1 was removed. Because the origin of CDR3 nucleotide sequences shared between donor and recipient could not be assigned, those sequences were removed. To be classed as alloreactive, a clone needed at least 2-fold expansion over unstimulated cells and a minimum CFSE-low frequency of 0.002% (template counts) or 0.001% (read counts). Clones were considered mappable if detected in sequenced pre-transplant spleen, lymph node, or MLR CFSE-low populations of the donor or recipient. Cumulative frequency of alloreactive clones was calculated as a percentage of all sequences weighted by copy number. TCRdb took this table from immuneACCESS and kept in-frame rearrangements with V and J called. Such tables lack part of the clones; where checked against another copy, unresolved V genes explain under half of the gap, and the rest is unexplained. The V and J calls and clone size are taken from that table; D and trimming were inferred from the DNA. In all, the sample holds over 100,000 clones, and about 92% of those were seen once. The ten largest clones take up roughly 1.2% of the sample.

The CDR3 spans 15 residues, from the cysteine through the phenylalanine. Only CDR3 DNA remains: 45 bases, in frame from the first base. The CDR1 and CDR2 encoded by the germline V gene are SNHLY and FYNNEI. The V and J ends are trimmed by 7 bases and 6 bases, leaving 21 bases between them. The rearrangement combines TRBV2 with TRBJ1-2; the D gene is possibly TRBD1, with 5 bases matching. Sequencing was performed on unstimulated CD8+ T cells sorted from spleen or lymph node cells, taken before transplant. The clonotype originates from a human donor who was the organ donor for an intestinal transplant. The CDR3 is CASTELTVFSDGYTF. The DNA sequence is TGTGCCAGCACAGAACTGACAGTCTTCTCTGATGGCTACACCTTC. The full variable domain, with segments outside the CDR3 supplied by the reference TRBV2 and TRBJ1-2 proteins, appears as EPEVTQTPSHQVTQMGQEVILRCVPISNHLYFYWYRQILGQKVEFLVSFYNNEISEKSEIFDDQFSVERPDGSNFTLKIRSTKLEDSAMYFCASTELTVFSDGYTFGSGTRLTVV.